This T cell receptor beta chain is drawn from a study of control samples from healthy donors and cancer patients. Per the germline V gene, CDR1 is LNHDA and CDR2 is SQIVND (reference sequence). The CDR3 spans 14 residues. V was pared by 7 bases and J by 2 bases, with 12 bases between. Profiled with immunoSEQ multiplex PCR; TCRdb holds only in-frame clones, not every one. The sample lists about 65,000 clones; over 75% were seen once. The sample was PBMCs. The sequence was collected from a woman between 50 and 59 years old with colorectal cancer. The rearrangement links TRBV19 to TRBJ1-5; D call uncertain. CDR3 nucleotide sequence: TGTGCCAGTACGGACGCGGTCGGCAATCAGCCCCAGCATTTT. This encodes CASTDAVGNQPQHF.